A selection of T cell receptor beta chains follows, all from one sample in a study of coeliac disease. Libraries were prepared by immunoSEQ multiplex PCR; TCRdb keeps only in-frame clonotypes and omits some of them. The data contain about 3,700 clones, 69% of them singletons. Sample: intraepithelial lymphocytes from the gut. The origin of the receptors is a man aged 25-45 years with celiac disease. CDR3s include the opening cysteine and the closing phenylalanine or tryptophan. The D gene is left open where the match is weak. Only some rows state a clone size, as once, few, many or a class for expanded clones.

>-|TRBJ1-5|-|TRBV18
TGTGCCAGCTCACTAACATTCCGGGACTATCATCAGCCCCAGCATTTT
CASSLTFRDYHQPQHF
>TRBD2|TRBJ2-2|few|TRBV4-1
TGCGCCAGCAGCCAAGGTTGGGGACTAGCGGGGGTCGGGGAGCTGTTTTTT
CASSQGWGLAGVGELFF
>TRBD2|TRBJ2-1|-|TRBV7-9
TGTGCCAGCAGCCACAGCGGGAGCTCCTACAATGAGCAGTTCTTC
CASSHSGSSYNEQFF
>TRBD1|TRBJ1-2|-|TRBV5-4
TGTGCCAGCAGCTCTCTCCGGGACAGGGCCGACTACACCTTC
CASSSLRDRADYTF
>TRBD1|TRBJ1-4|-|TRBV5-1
TGCGCCAGCAGCACGGGACAGCGAAATGAAAAACTGTTTTTT
CASSTGQRNEKLFF
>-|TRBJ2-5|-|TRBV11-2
TGTGCCAGCAGCTTATCGGAGTCCGGTCCGGGGGAGACCCAGTACTTC
CASSLSESGPGETQYF
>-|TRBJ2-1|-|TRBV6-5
TGTGCCAGCAGTACCGGGACTTGCTTAAAGCAGTTCTTC
CASSTGTCLKQFF
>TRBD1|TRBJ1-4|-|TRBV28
TGTGCCAGCAGTTTGACAGGGGGGGAGAGAAAACTGTTTTTT
CASSLTGGERKLFF
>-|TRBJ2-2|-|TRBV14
TGTGCCAGCAGCCCCGTCCGGAGAACCAACACCGGGGAGCTGTTTTTT
CASSPVRRTNTGELFF
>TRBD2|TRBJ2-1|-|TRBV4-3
TGCGCCAGCAGCCAATCTGTCGGACTAGCGGACATGAGCTCCTACAATGAGCAGTTCTTC
CASSQSVGLADMSSYNEQFF
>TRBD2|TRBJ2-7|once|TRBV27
TGTGCCAGCAGCCTGGGGACTAGCGGATCCTACGAGCAGTACTTC
CASSLGTSGSYEQYF
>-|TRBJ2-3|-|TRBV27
TGTGCCAGCAGTTTGGGGTTACTAGGGTCCAGTTATTTT
CASSLGLLGSSYF
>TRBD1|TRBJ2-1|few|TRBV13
TGTGCCAGCAGCTTAAGGCAGGGGGCGCGTTTGGAGCAGTTCTTC
CASSLRQGARLEQFF
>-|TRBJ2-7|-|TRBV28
TGTGCCAGCAGTCCCCGACTTATCTCCTACGAGCAGTACTTC
CASSPRLISYEQYF
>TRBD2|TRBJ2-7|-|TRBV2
TGTGCCAGCAGTGACTGGGGCGGGAGCTCCTACGAGCAGTACTTC
CASSDWGGSSYEQYF
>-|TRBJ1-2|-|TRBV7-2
TGTGCCAGCAGCTTAGGGGGGGAGGACTATGGCTACACCTTC
CASSLGGEDYGYTF
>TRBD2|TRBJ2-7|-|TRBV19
TGTGCCACCTCCTTCCGGGGGGGCGGTATGCGCGAGCAGTACTTC
CATSFRGGGMREQYF